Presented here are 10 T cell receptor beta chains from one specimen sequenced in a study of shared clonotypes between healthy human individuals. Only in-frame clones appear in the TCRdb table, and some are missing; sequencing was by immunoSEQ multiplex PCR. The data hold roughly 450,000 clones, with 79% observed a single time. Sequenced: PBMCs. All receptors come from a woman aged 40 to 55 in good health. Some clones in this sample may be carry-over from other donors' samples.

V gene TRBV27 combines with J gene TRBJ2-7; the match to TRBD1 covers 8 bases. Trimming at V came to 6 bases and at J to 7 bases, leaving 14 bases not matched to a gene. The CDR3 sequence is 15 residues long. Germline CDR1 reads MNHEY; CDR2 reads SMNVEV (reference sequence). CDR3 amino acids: CASSQGAHVRGEQYF. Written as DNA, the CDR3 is TGTGCCAGCAGCCAGGGGGCGCACGTCCGTGGAGAGCAGTACTTC.

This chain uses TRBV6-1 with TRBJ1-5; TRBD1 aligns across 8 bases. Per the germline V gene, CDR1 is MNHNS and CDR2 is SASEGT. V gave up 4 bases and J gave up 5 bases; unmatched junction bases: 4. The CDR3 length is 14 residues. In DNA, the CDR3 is TGTGCCAGCAGTGTCGGACAGGGTGATCAGCCCCAGCATTTT. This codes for CASSVGQGDQPQHF.

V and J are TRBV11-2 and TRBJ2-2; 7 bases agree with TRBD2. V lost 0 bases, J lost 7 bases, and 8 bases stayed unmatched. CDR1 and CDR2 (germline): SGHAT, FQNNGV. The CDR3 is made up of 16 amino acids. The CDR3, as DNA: TGTGCCAGCAGCTTAGATCGGGCTAGCGGTGGCGGGGAGCTGTTTTTT. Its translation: CASSLDRASGGGELFF.

CDR3 in DNA: TGTGCCAGCAGTTATTCTATTGGGGTTGGCGAGCAGTACTTC. It codes for CASSYSIGVGEQYF. This chain uses TRBV6-6 with TRBJ2-7, with unresolved D. CDR1 MNHNY and CDR2 SVGAGI come from the germline V gene (reference sequence). This CDR3 has 14 residues. The V gene lost 3 bases and the J gene lost 6 bases, with 15 bases spanning the gap.

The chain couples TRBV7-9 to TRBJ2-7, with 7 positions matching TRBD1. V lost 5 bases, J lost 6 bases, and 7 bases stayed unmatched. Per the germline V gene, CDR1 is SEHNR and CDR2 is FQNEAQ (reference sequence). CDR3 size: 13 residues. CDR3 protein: CASSAGYRGEQYF. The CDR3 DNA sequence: TGTGCCAGCAGCGCCGGTTACAGGGGCGAGCAGTACTTC. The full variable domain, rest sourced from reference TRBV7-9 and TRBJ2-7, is DTGVSQNPRHKITKRGQNVTFRCDPISEHNRLYWYRQTLGQGPEFLTYFQNEAQLEKSRLLSDRFSAERPKGSFSTLEIQRTEQGDSAMYLCASSAGYRGEQYFGPGTRLTVT.

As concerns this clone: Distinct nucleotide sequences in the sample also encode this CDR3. The CDR3 here is CASSPRTSGNEQFF. The CDR3 DNA reads as TGTGCCAGCTCACCGAGGACTAGCGGGAATGAGCAGTTCTTC. The chain combines TRBV18 with TRBJ2-1, with 11 bases fitting TRBD2. The CDR3 contains 14 residues. Trimming at V came to 3 bases and at J to 7 bases, leaving 2 bases not matched to a gene. Looked up from germline, CDR1 is KGHSH and CDR2 is LQKENI.

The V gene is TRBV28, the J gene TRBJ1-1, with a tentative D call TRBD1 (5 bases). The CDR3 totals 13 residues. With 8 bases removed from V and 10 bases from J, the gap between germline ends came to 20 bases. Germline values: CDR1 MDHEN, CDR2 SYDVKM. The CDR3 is CASGRVGFRAAFF. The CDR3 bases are TGTGCCAGCGGTAGAGTGGGTTTCAGGGCAGCTTTCTTT.

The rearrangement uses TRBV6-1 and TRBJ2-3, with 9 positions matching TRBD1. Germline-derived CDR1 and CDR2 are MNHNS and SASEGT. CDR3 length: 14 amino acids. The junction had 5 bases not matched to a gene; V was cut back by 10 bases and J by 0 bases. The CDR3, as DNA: TGTGCCACAAGGACAGGGGTGAGCACAGATACGCAGTATTTT. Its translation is CATRTGVSTDTQYF.

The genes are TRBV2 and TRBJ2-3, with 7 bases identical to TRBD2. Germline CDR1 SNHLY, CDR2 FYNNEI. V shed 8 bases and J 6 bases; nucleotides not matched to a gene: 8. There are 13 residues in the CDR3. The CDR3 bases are TGTGCCAGCCGGAGGGGAGGGTCGGATACGCAGTATTTT. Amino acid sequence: CASRRGGSDTQYF.

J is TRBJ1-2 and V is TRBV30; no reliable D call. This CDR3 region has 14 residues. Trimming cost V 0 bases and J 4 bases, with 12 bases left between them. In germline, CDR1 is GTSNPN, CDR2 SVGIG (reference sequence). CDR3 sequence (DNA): TGTGCCTGGAGTGTACAAGGTCGGATCTATGGCTACACCTTC. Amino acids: CAWSVQGRIYGYTF.